These T cell receptor beta chains were read from a single sample in a study of CD8+ T cells in alopecia areata. Some clones are missing from TCRdb's copy, which holds only in-frame ones; the method was immunoSEQ multiplex PCR. The sample consists of roughly 200,000 clones, 50% to 60% of them appearing once. Here the sequenced sample was CD4+ T cells sorted from blood, taken at week 4, from a patient treated with tofacitinib. These receptors all come from a human donor with alopecia areata. Each CDR3 is given with its conserved first and last residue. Fields, in order: D gene, V gene, J gene, clone size, CDR3 DNA, CDR3 protein. A D gene is named only where the DNA matches it firmly. Only part of the rows carry a size: once, few, many, or a class if the clone is expanded.

>NA|TRBV7-8|TRBJ1-3|few
TGTGCCAGCAGCTTAGAATGGGGCTCTGGAAACACCATATATTTT
CASSLEWGSGNTIYF
>NA|TRBV6-6|TRBJ1-1|few
TGTGCCAGCTACGGAGGGATGAACACTGAAGCTTTCTTT
CASYGGMNTEAFF
>NA|TRBV30|TRBJ2-3|few
TGTGCCTGGGGTTCTAAAGATACGCAGTATTTT
CAWGSKDTQYF
>NA|TRBV4-3|TRBJ2-3|few
TGCGCCAGCAGCCAAGAAGGGGCAGGGGGGACAGATACGCAGTATTTT
CASSQEGAGGTDTQYF
>NA|TRBV7-2|TRBJ1-3|few
TGTGCCAGCAGCTTAGCGCTGGGTTACTCTGGAAACACCATATATTTT
CASSLALGYSGNTIYF
>NA|TRBV30|TRBJ1-1|NA
TGTGCCTGGAGTGTACGGCTGCACACTGAAGCTTTCTTT
CAWSVRLHTEAFF
>NA|TRBV29-1|TRBJ2-2|NA
TGCAGCGTTGAGGGACGCGATGTTGGCACCGGGGAGCTGTTTTTT
CSVEGRDVGTGELFF
>NA|TRBV19|TRBJ1-6|NA
TGTGCCAGTAGTATAGAAGGAATGGCGACAGCGAATAATTCACCCCTCCACTTT
CASSIEGMATANNSPLHF
>TRBD1|TRBV18|TRBJ2-5|few
TGTGCCAGCTCACCGGACAGGGTATCCCAAGAGACCCAGTACTTC
CASSPDRVSQETQYF
>TRBD1|TRBV29-1|TRBJ2-5|NA
TGCAGCGTTGAGTGGACAGGGGGAAGAGAGACCCAGTACTTC
CSVEWTGGRETQYF